Following are 19 T cell receptor beta chains from one sample sequenced in a study of blood T cell repertoires in COVID-19. Profiled with immunoSEQ multiplex PCR; TCRdb holds only in-frame clones, not every one. The top ten hold less than 6% of the sample, which has under 250,000 clones, around 80% seen once. Sequenced input: peripheral blood. These receptor sequences come from a woman in her seventies with acute or convalescent COVID-19.

The J gene is TRBJ1-1, the V gene TRBV7-3; TRBD1 is a possible D gene (6 bases). The V end was cut by 5 bases, the J end by 0 bases, with 13 bases between. Germline V lookup: CDR1 SGHTA, CDR2 FQGTGA. The CDR3 is made up of 15 amino acids. CDR3 nucleotide sequence: TGTGCCAGCAGCCCCGGAGCAGGGGTGAACACTGAAGCTTTCTTT. It yields the protein CASSPGAGVNTEAFF.

This rearrangement joins TRBV5-4 to TRBJ1-4; 9 bases are shared with TRBD1. Germline lookup yields CDR1 SGHNT and CDR2 YYREEE (reference sequence). The trim removed 4 bases at V and 3 bases at J, leaving 4 bases unmatched. The CDR3 has 15 residues. CDR3 region: CASSGDRVANEKLFF. DNA of the CDR3: TGTGCCAGCAGCGGGGACAGGGTTGCTAATGAAAAACTGTTTTTT.

The chain has TRBV10-3 and TRBJ2-3; 7 positions agree with TRBD2. This CDR3 is built from 16 residues. Germline V gene sequence: CDR1 ENHRY, CDR2 SYGVKD. The trim removed 0 bases at V and 3 bases at J, leaving 6 bases unmatched. The CDR3 coding sequence is TGTGCCATCAGTGAGTCGCTAGCGGATCGTACAGATACGCAGTATTTT. This translates into CAISESLADRTDTQYF.

CDR3 nucleotides: TGTGCCAGCAGCCCCCAGTTAGAGGTCTATGGCTACACCTTC. This gives the protein CASSPQLEVYGYTF. The gene calls are TRBV9 and TRBJ1-2; no reliable D call. This CDR3 region has 14 residues. Per germline, CDR1 SGDLS and CDR2 YYNGEE. Trimming removed 4 bases at V and 4 bases at J, with 14 bases between. Variable domain in full (rest from reference TRBV9 and TRBJ1-2): DSGVTQTPKHLITATGQRVTLRCSPRSGDLSVYWYQQSLDQGLQFLIQYYNGEERAKGNILERFSAQQFPDLHSELNLSSLELGDSALYFCASSPQLEVYGYTFGSGTRLTVV.

The chain links TRBV28 to TRBJ1-5; the D gene is possibly TRBD1 (6 bases). Germline V gene sequence: CDR1 MDHEN, CDR2 SYDVKM. V was shortened by 6 bases and J by 7 bases, with 16 bases between the two germline ends. This CDR3 has 14 amino acids. The CDR3 sequence: CASRGGGPGQPQHF. DNA for the CDR3: TGTGCCAGCAGAGGGGGGGGCCCTGGACAGCCCCAGCATTTT.

The rearrangement uses TRBV19 and TRBJ1-1; D remains ambiguous. V was clipped by 8 bases and J by 0 bases, with 13 bases between them. Germline-derived CDR1 and CDR2 are LNHDA and SQIVND (reference sequence). There are 14 residues in the CDR3. CDR3 residues: CASEVGGMNTEAFF. In DNA form, the CDR3 reads TGTGCCAGTGAAGTGGGAGGGATGAACACTGAAGCTTTCTTT. Together with reference TRBV19 and TRBJ1-1, the CDR3 gives the full variable domain: DGGITQSPKYLFRKEGQNVTLSCEQNLNHDAMYWYRQDPGQGLRLIYYSQIVNDFQKGDIAEGYSVSREKKESFPLTVTSAQKNPTAFYLCASEVGGMNTEAFFGQGTRLTVV.

This clone appeared a single time. J is TRBJ1-2 and V is TRBV5-1, with 7 bases aligning to TRBD1. J was trimmed by 5 bases and V by 4 bases; bases with no gene match: 5. Per the germline V gene, CDR1 is SGHRS and CDR2 is YFSETQ. There are 13 residues in the CDR3. The CDR3 protein is CASSPTGEYGYTF. CDR3 bases: TGCGCCAGCAGCCCAACAGGGGAGTATGGCTACACCTTC.

This chain links TRBV19 with TRBJ2-5, with 8 bases matching TRBD1. J lost 5 bases, V lost 7 bases, and 6 bases had no gene match. The CDR3 is 13 residues long. CDR1 and CDR2 from the germline V gene are LNHDA and SQIVND (reference sequence). CDR3 sequence: CASTDNRGETQYF. The CDR3 coding sequence is TGTGCCAGTACCGATAACAGGGGGGAGACCCAGTACTTC.

The CDR3 region is CASSPRPTGGGETQYF. The CDR3 DNA reads as TGTGCCAGCAGCCCCAGACCCACAGGGGGAGGAGAGACCCAGTACTTC. The V and J genes are TRBV3-1 (or the pseudogene TRBV3-2) and TRBJ2-5; 8 positions agree with TRBD1. The length of the CDR3 is 16 residues. The V and J ends lost 4 bases and 4 bases, in that order; junction bases with no gene match: 11. In germline, CDR1 is LGHDT, CDR2 YNNKEL (reference sequence).

The V and J genes are TRBV6-5 and TRBJ2-7; possible D gene TRBD2, 6 bases. V lost 7 bases, J lost 3 bases, and 19 bases lay in between. CDR1 is MNHEY and CDR2 is SVGAGI in the germline V gene. The CDR3 covers 15 residues. The CDR3 region is CASKRHREPHYEQYF. Written as DNA, the CDR3 is TGTGCCAGCAAACGGCACCGGGAGCCCCACTACGAGCAGTACTTC.

This clone has just a few counts. This sequence joins TRBV19 and TRBJ1-6; no reliable D call. CDR1 and CDR2 from the germline V gene are LNHDA and SQIVND (reference sequence). The V gene lost 6 bases and the J gene lost 5 bases, with 5 bases spanning the gap. This CDR3 region has 12 residues. CDR3 in amino acids: CASSRNNSPLHF. The DNA for the CDR3 is TGTGCCAGTAGCAGAAATAATTCACCCCTCCACTTT.

The chain has TRBV6-5 and TRBJ2-5; 9 bases align to TRBD1. Per germline, CDR1 MNHEY and CDR2 SVGAGI. This CDR3 region has 13 residues. V shed 5 bases, J shed 3 bases, and the junction held 1 base outside the gene matches. In nucleotides, the CDR3 is TGTGCCAGCAGTCGGACAGGGGAAGAGACCCAGTACTTC. Protein sequence: CASSRTGEETQYF.

This CDR3 is CAISESRDTGELFF. Here the CDR3 DNA reads TGTGCCATCAGTGAGTCCAGGGACACCGGGGAGCTGTTTTTT. V usage is TRBV10-3 and J usage is TRBJ2-2, with D possibly matching TRBD1 (5 bases). Between the trimmed V and J ends, which lost 0 bases and 3 bases, there was a span of 5 bases. The germline CDR1 and CDR2 sequences are ENHRY and SYGVKD. The CDR3 contains 14 residues.

The J gene is TRBJ2-2, the V gene TRBV14, with D uncertain. V shed 0 bases and J shed 4 bases, with 9 bases lying between them. Germline assignment: CDR1 SGHDN and CDR2 FVKESK. The CDR3 loop spans 15 amino acids. The CDR3: CASSQDLSGTGELFF. DNA for the CDR3: TGTGCCAGCAGCCAAGATTTGAGTGGCACCGGGGAGCTGTTTTTT. Variable domain in full (rest from reference TRBV14 and TRBJ2-2): EAGVTQFPSHSVIEKGQTVTLRCDPISGHDNLYWYRRVMGKEIKFLLHFVKESKQDESGMPNNRFLAERTGGTYSTLKVQPAELEDSGVYFCASSQDLSGTGELFFGEGSRLTVL.

The rearrangement joins TRBV7-6 to TRBJ2-1, with TRBD1 matching over 8 bases. J was trimmed by 8 bases and V by 4 bases; bases with no gene match: 16. This CDR3 region has 17 residues. Looked up from germline, CDR1 is SGHVS and CDR2 is FNYEAQ. The CDR3 protein is CASSYNPGTGHFDEQFF. In DNA form, the CDR3 reads TGTGCCAGCAGCTATAATCCCGGGACAGGTCATTTCGATGAGCAGTTCTTC. The whole variable domain, remainder taken from reference TRBV7-6 and TRBJ2-1, is GAGVSQSPRYKVTKRGQDVALRCDPISGHVSLYWYRQALGQGPEFLTYFNYEAQQDKSGLPNDRFSAERPEGSISTLTIQRTEQRDSAMYRCASSYNPGTGHFDEQFFGPGTRLTVL.

This clone occurred many times. The chain has TRBV9 and TRBJ2-7; TRBD1 matches 7 bases. Germline CDR1 reads SGDLS; CDR2 reads YYNGEE. After removal of 4 bases from V and 10 bases from J, the junction contained 14 bases not matched to a gene. The CDR3 runs 14 residues. In nucleotides, the CDR3 is TGTGCCAGCAGCTCACTGCCAGCACAGGGGCCTCAGTACTTC. Translation: CASSSLPAQGPQYF.

This chain connects TRBV28 to TRBJ1-3; possibly TRBD1 for D (6 bases). Trimming stripped 9 bases from V and 0 bases from J, with 15 bases between. CDR3 length: 15 residues. Germline V gene data show CDR1 as MDHEN and CDR2 as SYDVKM. For the CDR3, the DNA is TGTGCCAGTAACGGACAGTCCGGCTCTGGAAACACCATATATTTT. It specifies CASNGQSGSGNTIYF.

The DNA of the CDR3 is TGTGCCAGCAGCTCCCGGGGGGGAGGGGCAGATACGCAGTATTTT. It yields the protein CASSSRGGGADTQYF. This chain connects TRBV5-4 to TRBJ2-3, with 8 positions matching TRBD2. The CDR3 length is 15 residues. CDR1 is SGHNT and CDR2 is YYREEE in the germline V gene (reference sequence). V lost 3 bases, J lost 4 bases, and 7 bases stayed unmatched.

This clone was seen more than once but under ten times. The chain couples TRBV3-1 (or the pseudogene TRBV3-2) to TRBJ1-1, with D unclear. Looked up from germline, CDR1 is LGHDT and CDR2 is YNNKEL (reference sequence). The CDR3 covers 14 residues. Trimming stripped 1 base from V and 3 bases from J, with 9 bases between. CDR3 region: CASSQVSGDTEAFF. The CDR3 DNA follows: TGTGCCAGCAGCCAAGTTTCCGGGGACACTGAAGCTTTCTTT.